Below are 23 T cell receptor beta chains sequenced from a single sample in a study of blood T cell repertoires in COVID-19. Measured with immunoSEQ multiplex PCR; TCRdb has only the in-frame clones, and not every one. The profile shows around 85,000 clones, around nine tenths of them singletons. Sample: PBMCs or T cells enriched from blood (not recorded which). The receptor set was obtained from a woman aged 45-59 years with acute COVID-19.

The CDR3 nucleotides read TGTGCCAGCAGCGTAGAAACAGGGACAGCTGGAAACACCATATATTTT. Amino acids: CASSVETGTAGNTIYF. The chain combines TRBV9 with TRBJ1-3; 7 nucleotides line up with TRBD1. The germline V gene encodes CDR1 SGDLS and CDR2 YYNGEE. V shed 0 bases and J 2 bases; nucleotides not matched to a gene: 5. The CDR3 runs to 16 residues.

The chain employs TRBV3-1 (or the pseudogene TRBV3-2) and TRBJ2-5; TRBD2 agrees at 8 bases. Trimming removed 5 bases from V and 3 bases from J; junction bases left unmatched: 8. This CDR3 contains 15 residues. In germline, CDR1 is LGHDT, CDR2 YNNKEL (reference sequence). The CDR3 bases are TGTGCCAGCAGCTCAACTAGCGGAAATAAAGAGACCCAGTACTTC. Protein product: CASSSTSGNKETQYF.

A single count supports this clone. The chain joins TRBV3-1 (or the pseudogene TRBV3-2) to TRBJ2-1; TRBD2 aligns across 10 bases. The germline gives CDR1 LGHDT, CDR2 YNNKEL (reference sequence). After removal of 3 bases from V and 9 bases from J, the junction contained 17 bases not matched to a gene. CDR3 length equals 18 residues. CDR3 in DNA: TGTGCCAGCAGCCACACGTCCTCGGGTCTAGCGGGAGCGGCTGAGCAGTTCTTC. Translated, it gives CASSHTSSGLAGAAEQFF.

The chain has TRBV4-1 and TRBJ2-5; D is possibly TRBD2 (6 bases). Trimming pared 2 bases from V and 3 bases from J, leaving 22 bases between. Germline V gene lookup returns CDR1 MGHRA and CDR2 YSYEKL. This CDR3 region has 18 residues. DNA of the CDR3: TGCGCCAGCAGCCAACGCGTGGGAGGAACTAGCAGTGAAGAGACCCAGTACTTC. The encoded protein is CASSQRVGGTSSEETQYF.

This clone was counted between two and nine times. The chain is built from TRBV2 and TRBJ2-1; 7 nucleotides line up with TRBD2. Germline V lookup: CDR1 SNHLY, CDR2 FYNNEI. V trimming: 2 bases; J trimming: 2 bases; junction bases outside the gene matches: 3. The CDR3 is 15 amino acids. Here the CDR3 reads CASSESLAAYNEQFF. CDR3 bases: TGTGCCAGCAGTGAATCGCTAGCGGCCTACAATGAGCAGTTCTTC.

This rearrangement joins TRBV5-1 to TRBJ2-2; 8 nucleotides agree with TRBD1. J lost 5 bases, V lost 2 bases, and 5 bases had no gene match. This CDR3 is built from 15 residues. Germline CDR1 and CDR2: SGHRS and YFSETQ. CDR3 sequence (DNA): TGCGCCAGCAGCTTTGGACAGGGAGAAACCGGGGAGCTGTTTTTT. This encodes CASSFGQGETGELFF.

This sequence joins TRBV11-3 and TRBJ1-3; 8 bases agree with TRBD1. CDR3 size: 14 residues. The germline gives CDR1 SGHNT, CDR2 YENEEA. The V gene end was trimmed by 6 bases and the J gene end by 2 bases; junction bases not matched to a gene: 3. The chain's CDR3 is CASRRTGTGNTIYF. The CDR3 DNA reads TGTGCCAGCAGACGGACAGGGACTGGAAACACCATATATTTT.

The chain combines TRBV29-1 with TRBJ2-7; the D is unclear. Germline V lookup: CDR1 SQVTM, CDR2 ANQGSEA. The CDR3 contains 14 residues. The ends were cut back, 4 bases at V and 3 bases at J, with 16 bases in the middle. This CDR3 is CSVVLGLSGYEQYF. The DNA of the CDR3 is TGCAGCGTTGTACTTGGGCTGTCAGGCTACGAGCAGTACTTC.

The CDR3 reads CASSTSGRVDNEQFF. Written as DNA, the CDR3 is TGTGCCAGCAGCACTAGCGGGAGGGTCGACAATGAGCAGTTCTTC. The rearrangement links TRBV11-1 to TRBJ2-1; 13 bases agree with TRBD2. CDR3 length equals 15 residues. The germline V gene has CDR1 SGHAT and CDR2 FQDESV (reference sequence). Losses at the gene ends were 5 bases for V and 5 bases for J; bases not matched to a gene: 3. Together with reference TRBV11-1 and TRBJ2-1, the CDR3 gives the full variable domain: EAEVAQSPRYKITEKSQAVAFWCDPISGHATLYWYRQILGQGPELLVQFQDESVVDDSQLPKDRFSAERLKGVDSTLKIQPAELGDSAMYLCASSTSGRVDNEQFFGPGTRLTVL.

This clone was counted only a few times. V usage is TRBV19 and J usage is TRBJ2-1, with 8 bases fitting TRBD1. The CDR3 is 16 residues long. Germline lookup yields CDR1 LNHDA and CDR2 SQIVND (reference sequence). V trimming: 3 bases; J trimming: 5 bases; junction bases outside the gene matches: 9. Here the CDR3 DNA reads TGTGCCAGTAGTATGCAGGGGGCGAGGGTTCACAATGAGCAGTTCTTC. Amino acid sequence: CASSMQGARVHNEQFF.

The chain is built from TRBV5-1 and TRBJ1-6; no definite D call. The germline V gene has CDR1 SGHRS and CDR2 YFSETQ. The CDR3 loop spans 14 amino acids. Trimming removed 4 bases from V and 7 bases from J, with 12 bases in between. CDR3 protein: CASSQKLSNSPLHF. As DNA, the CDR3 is TGCGCCAGCAGCCAGAAGTTGTCGAATTCACCCCTCCACTTT.

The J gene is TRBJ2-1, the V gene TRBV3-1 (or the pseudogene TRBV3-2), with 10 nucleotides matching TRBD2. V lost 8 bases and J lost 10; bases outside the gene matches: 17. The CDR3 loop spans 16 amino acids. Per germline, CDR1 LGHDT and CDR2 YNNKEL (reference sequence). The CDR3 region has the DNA TGTGCCAGCCGAACCACCGTAGCGGGAGGAGGCGGAGAGCAGTTCTTC. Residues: CASRTTVAGGGGEQFF.

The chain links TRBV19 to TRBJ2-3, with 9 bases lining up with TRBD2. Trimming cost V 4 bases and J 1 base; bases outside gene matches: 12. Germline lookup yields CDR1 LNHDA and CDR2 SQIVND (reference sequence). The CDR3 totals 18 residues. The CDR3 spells CASSNRGGRALGTDTQYF. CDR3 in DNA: TGTGCCAGTAGTAACCGCGGCGGGAGGGCCCTCGGCACAGATACGCAGTATTTT.

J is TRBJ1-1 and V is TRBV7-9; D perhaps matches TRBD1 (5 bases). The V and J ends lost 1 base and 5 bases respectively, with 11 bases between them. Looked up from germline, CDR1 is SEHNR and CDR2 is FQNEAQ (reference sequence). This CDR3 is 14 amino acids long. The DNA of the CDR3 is TGTGCCAGCAGCTTAGAAAGGGGTGGGACTGAAGCTTTCTTT. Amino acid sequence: CASSLERGGTEAFF.

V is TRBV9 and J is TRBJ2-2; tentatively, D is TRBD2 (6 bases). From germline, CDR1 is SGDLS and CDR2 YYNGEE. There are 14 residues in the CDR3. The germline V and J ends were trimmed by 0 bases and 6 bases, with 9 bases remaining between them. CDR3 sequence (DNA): TGTGCCAGCAGCGTAGTTCGGGGGTCCGGGGAGCTGTTTTTT. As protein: CASSVVRGSGELFF.

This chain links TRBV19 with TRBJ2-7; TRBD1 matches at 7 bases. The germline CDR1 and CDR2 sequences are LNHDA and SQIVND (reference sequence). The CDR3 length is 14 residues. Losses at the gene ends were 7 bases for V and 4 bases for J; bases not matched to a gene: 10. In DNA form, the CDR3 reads TGTGCCAGTAAGAAAGACCGGGACAGTTACGAGCAGTACTTC. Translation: CASKKDRDSYEQYF.

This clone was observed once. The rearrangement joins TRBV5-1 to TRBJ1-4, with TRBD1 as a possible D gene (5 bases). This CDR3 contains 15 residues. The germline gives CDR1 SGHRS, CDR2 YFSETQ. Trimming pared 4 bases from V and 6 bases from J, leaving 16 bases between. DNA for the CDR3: TGCGCCAGCAGCACCGACGCGGGGGGGTATGAAAAACTGTTTTTT. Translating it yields CASSTDAGGYEKLFF.

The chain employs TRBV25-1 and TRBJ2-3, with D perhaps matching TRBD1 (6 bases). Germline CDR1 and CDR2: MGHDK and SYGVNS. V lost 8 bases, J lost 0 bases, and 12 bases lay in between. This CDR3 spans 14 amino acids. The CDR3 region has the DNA TGTGCCAGCTCCCGGACAGCTAGCACAGATACGCAGTATTTT. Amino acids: CASSRTASTDTQYF.

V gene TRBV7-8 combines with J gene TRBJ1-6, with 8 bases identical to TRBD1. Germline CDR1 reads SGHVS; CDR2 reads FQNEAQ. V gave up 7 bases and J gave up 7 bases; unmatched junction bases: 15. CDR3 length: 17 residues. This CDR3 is CASTSTPTGARNSPLHF. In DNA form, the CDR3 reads TGTGCCAGCACCTCCACCCCGACAGGGGCTAGGAATTCACCCCTCCACTTT. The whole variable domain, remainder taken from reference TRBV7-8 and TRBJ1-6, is GAGVSQSPRYKVAKRGQDVALRCDPISGHVSLFWYQQALGQGPEFLTYFQNEAQLDKSGLPSDRFFAERPEGSVSTLKIQRTQQEDSAVYLCASTSTPTGARNSPLHFGNGTRLTVT.

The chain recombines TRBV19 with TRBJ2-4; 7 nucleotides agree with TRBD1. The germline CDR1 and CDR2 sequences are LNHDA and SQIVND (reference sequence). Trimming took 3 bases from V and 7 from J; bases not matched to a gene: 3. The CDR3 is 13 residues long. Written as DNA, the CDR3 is TGTGCCAGTAGTATTACAGGGGCCAACATTCAGTACTTC. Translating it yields CASSITGANIQYF.

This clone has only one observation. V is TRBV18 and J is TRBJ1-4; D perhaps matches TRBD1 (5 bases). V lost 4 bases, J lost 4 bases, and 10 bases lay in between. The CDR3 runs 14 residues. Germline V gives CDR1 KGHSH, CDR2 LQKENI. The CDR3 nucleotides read TGTGCCAGCTCACTGACAGCAAGTAATGAAAAACTGTTTTTT. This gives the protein CASSLTASNEKLFF.

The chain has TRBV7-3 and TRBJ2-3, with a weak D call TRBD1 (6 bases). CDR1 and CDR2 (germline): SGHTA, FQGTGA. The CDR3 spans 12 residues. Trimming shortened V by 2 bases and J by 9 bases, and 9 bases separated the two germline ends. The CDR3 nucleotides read TGTGCCAGCAGCTTACGGCAGGGGACGCAGTATTTT. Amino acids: CASSLRQGTQYF.

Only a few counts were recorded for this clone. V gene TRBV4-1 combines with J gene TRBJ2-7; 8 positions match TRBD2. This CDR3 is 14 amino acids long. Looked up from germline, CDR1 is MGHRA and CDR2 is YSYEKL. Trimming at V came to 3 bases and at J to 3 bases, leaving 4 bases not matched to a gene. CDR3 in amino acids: CASSHPGLGYEQYF. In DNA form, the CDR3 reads TGCGCCAGCAGCCACCCGGGACTAGGCTACGAGCAGTACTTC.